This T cell receptor beta chain was observed in a study of T cell responses to AZD1222 COVID-19 vaccine. Overall study context: Second-dose intervals of approximately 4 or approximately 12 weeks were pooled.

This CDR3 has 12 residues. V dropped 5 bases and J dropped 4 bases, with 11 bases sitting between them. The germline gives CDR1 SQVTM, CDR2 ANQGSEA. Sequencing was performed with immunoSEQ multiplex PCR; in TCRdb, only in-frame clones are kept and a portion is missing. The data hold approximately 140,000 clones, with just over 90% observed a single time. Study observations and caveats: Vaccine-related CD4 TCRs covered spike, predominating at 160-218 and 743-854.

Points on this clone: Antigen unknown.

The chain combines TRBV29-1 with TRBJ2-5, with D possibly being TRBD2 (5 bases). The origin of this receptor is an adult in good health. This specimen was peripheral blood, taken on day 0 of AZD1222 vaccination. In DNA form, the CDR3 reads TGCAGCGTTAGCAGAGGGTCAGAGACCCAGTACTTC. Residues: CSVSRGSETQYF.